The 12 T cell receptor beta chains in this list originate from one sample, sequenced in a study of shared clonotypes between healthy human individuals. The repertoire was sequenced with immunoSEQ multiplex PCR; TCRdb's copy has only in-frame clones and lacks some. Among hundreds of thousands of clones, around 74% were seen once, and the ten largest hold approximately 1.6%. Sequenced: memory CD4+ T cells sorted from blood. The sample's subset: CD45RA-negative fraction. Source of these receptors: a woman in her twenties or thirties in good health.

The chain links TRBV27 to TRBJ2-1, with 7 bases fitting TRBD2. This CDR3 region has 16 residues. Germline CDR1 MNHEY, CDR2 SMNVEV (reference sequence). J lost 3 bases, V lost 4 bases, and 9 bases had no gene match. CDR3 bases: TGTGCCAGCAGTTCCTCTAGGCTAGCGGTCTACAATGAGCAGTTCTTC. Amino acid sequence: CASSSSRLAVYNEQFF.

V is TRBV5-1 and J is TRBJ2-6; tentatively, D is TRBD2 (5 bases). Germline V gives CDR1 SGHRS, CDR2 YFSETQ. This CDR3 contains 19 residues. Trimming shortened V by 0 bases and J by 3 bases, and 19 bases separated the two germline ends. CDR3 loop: CASSLGRKGLEFGANVLTF. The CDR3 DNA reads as TGCGCCAGCAGCTTGGGGAGGAAGGGCTTGGAGTTTGGGGCCAACGTCCTGACTTTC.

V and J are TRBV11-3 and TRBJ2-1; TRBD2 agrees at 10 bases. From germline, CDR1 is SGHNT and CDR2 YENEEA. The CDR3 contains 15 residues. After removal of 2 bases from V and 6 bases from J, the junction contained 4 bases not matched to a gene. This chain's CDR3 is CASSLQSGRANEQFF. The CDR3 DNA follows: TGTGCCAGCAGCTTACAGAGCGGGAGGGCCAATGAGCAGTTCTTC.

The CDR3 spells CASSLKGLGDYEQYF. CDR3 sequence (DNA): TGTGCCAGCAGCTTAAAGGGACTAGGGGACTACGAGCAGTACTTC. V and J are TRBV7-3 and TRBJ2-7; the match to TRBD2 covers 8 bases. CDR1 is SGHTA, CDR2 FQGTGA, per germline. This CDR3 comprises 15 residues. V shed 1 base and J 3 bases; nucleotides not matched to a gene: 5.

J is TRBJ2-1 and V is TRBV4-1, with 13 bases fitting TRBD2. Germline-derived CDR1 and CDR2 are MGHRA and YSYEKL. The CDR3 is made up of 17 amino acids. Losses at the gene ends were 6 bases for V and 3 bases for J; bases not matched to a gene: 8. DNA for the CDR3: TGCGCCAGCAGGCGAGGACTAGCGGGAGCTAACTACAATGAGCAGTTCTTC. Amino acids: CASRRGLAGANYNEQFF.

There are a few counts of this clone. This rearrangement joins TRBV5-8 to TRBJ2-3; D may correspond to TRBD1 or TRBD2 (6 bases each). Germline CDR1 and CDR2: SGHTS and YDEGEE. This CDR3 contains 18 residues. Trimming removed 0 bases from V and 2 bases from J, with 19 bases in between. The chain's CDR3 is CASSLAGGGPTYTDTQYF. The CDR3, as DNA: TGTGCCAGCAGCTTGGCCGGAGGGGGGCCGACGTACACAGATACGCAGTATTTT.

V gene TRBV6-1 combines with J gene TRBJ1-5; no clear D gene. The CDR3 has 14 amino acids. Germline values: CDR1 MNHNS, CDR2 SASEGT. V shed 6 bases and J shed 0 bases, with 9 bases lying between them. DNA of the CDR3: TGTGCCAGCAGCAGAACGGTTAGCAATCAGCCCCAGCATTTT. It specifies CASSRTVSNQPQHF.

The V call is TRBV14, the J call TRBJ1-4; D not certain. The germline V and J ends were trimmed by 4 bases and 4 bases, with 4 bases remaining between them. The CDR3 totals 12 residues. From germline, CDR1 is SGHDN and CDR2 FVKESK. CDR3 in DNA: TGTGCCAGCAGCCCGTATAATGAAAAACTGTTTTTT. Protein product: CASSPYNEKLFF.

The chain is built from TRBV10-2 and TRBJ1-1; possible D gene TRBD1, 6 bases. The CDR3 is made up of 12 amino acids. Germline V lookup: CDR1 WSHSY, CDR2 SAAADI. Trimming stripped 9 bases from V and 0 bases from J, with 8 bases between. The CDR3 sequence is CARNRVNTEAFF. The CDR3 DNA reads TGCGCCAGAAACAGGGTGAACACTGAAGCTTTCTTT.

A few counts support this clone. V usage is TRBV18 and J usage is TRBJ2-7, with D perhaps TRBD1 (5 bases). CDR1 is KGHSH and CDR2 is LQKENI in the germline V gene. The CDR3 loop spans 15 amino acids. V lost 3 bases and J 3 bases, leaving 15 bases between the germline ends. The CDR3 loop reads CASSPLSGAHYEQYF. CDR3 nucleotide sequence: TGTGCCAGCTCACCCTTATCTGGGGCCCACTACGAGCAGTACTTC.

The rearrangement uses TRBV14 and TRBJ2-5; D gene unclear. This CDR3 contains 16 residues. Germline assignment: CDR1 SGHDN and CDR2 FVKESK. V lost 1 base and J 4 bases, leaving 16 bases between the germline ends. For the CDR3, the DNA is TGTGCCAGCAGCCAAGGTTCACAGATGAAGCGAGAGACCCAGTACTTC. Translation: CASSQGSQMKRETQYF.

This CDR3 reads CASKEPGKQPQHF. DNA of the CDR3: TGTGCCAGTAAGGAGCCAGGGAAGCAGCCCCAGCATTTT. This chain links TRBV19 with TRBJ1-5; a weak D match, TRBD1 (5 bases). Germline V lookup: CDR1 LNHDA, CDR2 SQIVND (reference sequence). CDR3 size: 13 residues. V lost 7 bases to trimming and J lost 7 bases, with 14 bases between them.